The 20 T cell receptor beta chains presented below share a single source sample, sequenced in a study of Graves' ophthalmopathy and Graves' hyperthyroidism. As the template, RNA transcripts were used to amplify TCR beta CDR3 regions. Following a first-round RT-PCR that used HTBI primers, a second-round multiplex PCR was carried out. One entry per CDR3 protein, called by TCRdb with MiXCR from the multiplex PCR reads. The table has hundreds of thousands of distinct CDR3 sequences, under 50% seen once; the top ten hold roughly 3.5%. Material: peripheral blood. The receptor source for this set is an adult man with Graves' ophthalmopathy.

This clonotype was observed at least ten times. The CDR3: CASSYSWREAYEQYF. CDR3 bases: TGTGCCAGCAGTTACTCGTGGCGGGAAGCCTACGAGCAGTACTTC. The V and J genes are TRBV6-5 and TRBJ2-7; D possibly corresponds to TRBD2 (6 bases). The V and J ends lost 0 bases and 2 bases respectively, with 11 bases between them. The germline V gene encodes CDR1 MNHEY and CDR2 SVGAGI. The CDR3 is 15 amino acids.

Remarks on this clonotype: One end of the junction is discordant with germline, which a read error may explain. The chain joins TRBV19 to TRBJ1-5; D ambiguous. From germline, CDR1 is LNHDA and CDR2 SQIVND (reference sequence). The length of the CDR3 is 17 residues. CDR3 loop: CTSSSPFSGSSGQPQHF. CDR3 coding DNA: TGTACCAGTAGTTCCCCCTTTTCGGGTTCTTCTGGTCAGCCCCAGCATTTT. The full variable domain, in which reference TRBV19 and TRBJ1-5 provide the parts outside the CDR3, is DGGITQSPKYLFRKEGQNVTLSCEQNLNHDAMYWYRQDPGQGLRLIYYSQIVNDFQKGDIAEGYSVSREKKESFPLTVTSAQKNPTAFYLCTSSSPFSGSSGQPQHFGDGTRLSIL.

This clonotype turned up a few times. The gene calls are TRBV9 and TRBJ1-1, with 8 bases that match TRBD1. There are 14 residues in the CDR3. Germline CDR1 reads SGDLS; CDR2 reads YYNGEE. Unmatched junction bases numbered 14, after V lost 5 bases and J lost 11 bases. CDR3 in amino acids: CASSWQGARNEAFF. Here the CDR3 DNA reads TGTGCCAGCAGTTGGCAGGGGGCGAGGAATGAGGCTTTCTTT. Full variable domain (remainder filled in from reference TRBV9 and TRBJ1-1): DSGVTQTPKHLITATGQRVTLRCSPRSGDLSVYWYQQSLDQGLQFLIQYYNGEERAKGNILERFSAQQFPDLHSELNLSSLELGDSALYFCASSWQGARNEAFFGQGTRLTVV.

This clonotype was counted many times. The genes are TRBV12-3 or TRBV12-4 and TRBJ1-2, with no clear D. The CDR3 length is 12 residues. With 2 bases removed from V and 4 bases from J, the gap between germline ends came to 5 bases. The CDR3 region has the DNA TGTGCCAGCAGTTTATTAGGCTATGGCTACACCTTC. Residues: CASSLLGYGYTF.

Here the CDR3 reads CASSPWSQGSTEAFF. Written as DNA, the CDR3 is TGCGCCAGCAGCCCCTGGTCTCAGGGGAGCACTGAAGCTTTCTTT. This chain uses TRBV5-1 with TRBJ1-1; a possible D gene is TRBD1 (6 bases). The CDR3 is 15 amino acids. Germline-derived CDR1 and CDR2 are SGHRS and YFSETQ. Trimming cost V 4 bases and J 4 bases, with 17 bases left between them.

The chain couples TRBV7-2 to TRBJ1-3; 8 bases fit TRBD1. This CDR3 has 16 residues. Germline loops: CDR1 SGHTA, CDR2 FQGNSA. The V segment lost 5 bases and the J segment 5 bases; nucleotides outside the gene matches: 11. CDR3 nucleotides: TGTGCCAGCAGCCCGCTCCCCGGACAGGGAAGAAACACCATATATTTT. Protein product: CASSPLPGQGRNTIYF.

In its sample, this clonotype was seen many times. The V call is TRBV19, the J call TRBJ1-6; perhaps TRBD1 as D (6 bases). The CDR3 covers 13 residues. The V and J ends lost 4 bases and 7 bases respectively, with 8 bases between them. Germline CDR1 and CDR2: LNHDA and SQIVND (reference sequence). The CDR3 sequence: CASSRGRNSPLHF. CDR3 sequence (DNA): TGTGCCAGTAGTAGGGGGCGCAATTCACCCCTCCACTTT.

The V and J genes are TRBV4-3 and TRBJ2-2; the D is unclear. CDR3 length: 13 amino acids. The germline gives CDR1 LGHNA, CDR2 YSLEER. V was cut by 0 bases and J by 4 bases, with 3 bases left in between. The CDR3 protein is CASSQESTGELFF. The CDR3 DNA reads as TGCGCCAGCAGCCAAGAGAGCACCGGGGAGCTGTTTTTT.

The chain carries TRBV5-4 and TRBJ2-2; no firm D call. The ends were cut back, 4 bases at V and 8 bases at J, with 12 bases in the middle. From germline, CDR1 is SGHNT and CDR2 YYREEE (reference sequence). This CDR3 has 13 amino acids. DNA for the CDR3: TGTGCCAGCAGCCCGGAAGGAATGGGGGAGCTGTTTTTT. Protein sequence: CASSPEGMGELFF.

This clonotype was counted at least ten times. The gene calls are TRBV20-1 and TRBJ1-2; TRBD1 is a possible D gene (5 bases). The length of the CDR3 is 13 residues. The V gene's germline CDR1 is DFQATT and CDR2 SNEGSKA (reference sequence). Deletions cut 5 bases from V and 7 bases from J, with 17 bases between. CDR3 sequence (DNA): TGCAGTGCTTCAGGGCTCCTGGATGGTGGCTACACCTTC. Translated, it gives CSASGLLDGGYTF.

This clonotype has at least ten counts. The chain uses TRBV15 and TRBJ2-7; TRBD1 matches at 9 bases. This CDR3 region has 13 residues. V was clipped by 5 bases and J by 3 bases; unmatched bases: 2. The germline CDR1 and CDR2 sequences are LNHNV and YYDKDF (reference sequence). CDR3 sequence: CATSPDRGYEQYF. CDR3 nucleotides: TGTGCCACCAGCCCGGACAGGGGCTACGAGCAGTACTTC.

This clonotype was found a few times. The chain has TRBV4-3 and TRBJ2-7; either TRBD1 or TRBD2 may supply D (5 bases each). V gave up 0 bases and J gave up 4 bases, with 13 bases separating them. Per the germline V gene, CDR1 is LGHNA and CDR2 is YSLEER. The CDR3 spans 15 residues. The CDR3 is CASSQDRPGPYEQYF. The CDR3 coding sequence is TGCGCCAGCAGCCAAGACCGCCCGGGACCTTACGAGCAGTACTTC.

To note about this clonotype: At one boundary the junction diverges from the germline segment, which might be a read error. This sequence joins TRBV25-1 and TRBJ2-7; D possibly corresponds to TRBD2 (7 bases). This CDR3 spans 14 amino acids. CDR1 and CDR2 (germline): MGHDK, SYGVNS. The CDR3 DNA is TGTGCCAGCACTCGGGGGGCGAGCTCCTACGAGCAGCACTTC. Its translation is CASTRGASSYEQHF.

Ten or more counts support this clonotype. The chain links TRBV4-2 to TRBJ2-6; no clear D gene. The CDR3 length is 14 residues. Germline V gives CDR1 LGHNA, CDR2 YNFKEQ. The V and J ends lost 1 base and 4 bases respectively, with 5 bases between them. CDR3 nucleotides: TGTGCCAGCAGCCAAGTTGGGGGGGCCAACGTCCTGACTTTC. Translated, it gives CASSQVGGANVLTF.

This clonotype was detected a few times. CDR3 nucleotide sequence: TGCAGTGCGATCGGGACAGCGAATCCTCACTCCTACGAGCAGTACTTC. This codes for CSAIGTANPHSYEQYF. The gene calls are TRBV20-1 and TRBJ2-7, with TRBD1 identical over 7 bases. Germline assignment: CDR1 DFQATT and CDR2 SNEGSKA (reference sequence). The V gene end was trimmed by 6 bases and the J gene end by 0 bases; junction bases not matched to a gene: 14. The CDR3 is 16 residues long.

Points on this clonotype: This may come from a read error, since a much larger clone is one base off. Without the conserved terminal phenylalanine or tryptophan, this CDR3 likely stems from a read error. The J gene is TRBJ1-3, the V gene TRBV10-3; 7 bases map to TRBD1. Losses at the gene ends were 3 bases for V and 0 bases for J; bases not matched to a gene: 2. Germline assignment: CDR1 ENHRY and CDR2 SYGVKD. The CDR3 runs 15 residues. Here the CDR3 DNA reads TGTGCCATCAGTGACGGGACAGACTCTGGAAACACCATATATCTT. Translated: CAISDGTDSGNTIYL.

This clonotype was counted a few times. V and J are TRBV7-2 and TRBJ2-7; 11 bases are a match to TRBD1. The germline gives CDR1 SGHTA, CDR2 FQGNSA. CDR3 length: 15 residues. The trim removed 3 bases at V and 5 bases at J, leaving 6 bases unmatched. In nucleotides, the CDR3 is TGTGCCAGCAGCTTGGGGACAGGGGGAGGAAACGAGCAGTACTTC. Protein sequence: CASSLGTGGGNEQYF.

The chain employs TRBV30 and TRBJ1-2, with unresolved D. Germline CDR1 is GTSNPN and CDR2 is SVGIG (reference sequence). V was trimmed by 4 bases and J by 8 bases, leaving 17 bases between them. This CDR3 is built from 13 residues. The CDR3 is CAWTPGGLGGYTF. The CDR3 DNA reads TGTGCCTGGACCCCAGGAGGGCTGGGGGGCTACACCTTC.

This clonotype was observed at least ten times. The genes are TRBV20-1 and TRBJ2-5; D is perhaps TRBD1 or TRBD2 (5 bases each). From germline, CDR1 is DFQATT and CDR2 SNEGSKA (reference sequence). V gave up 4 bases and J gave up 4 bases, with 16 bases separating them. The CDR3 contains 14 residues. Here the CDR3 reads CSATPGTTGETQYF. CDR3 DNA sequence: TGCAGTGCTACCCCCGGGACCACCGGAGAGACCCAGTACTTC.

CDR3 DNA: TGTGCCAGCAGCAAGACAGGGAGTGGGGAGACCCAGTACTTC. Its protein product is CASSKTGSGETQYF. V is TRBV7-9 and J is TRBJ2-5, with 7 bases that match TRBD1. Looked up from germline, CDR1 is SEHNR and CDR2 is FQNEAQ (reference sequence). V lost 5 bases and J lost 5; bases outside the gene matches: 8. The CDR3 sequence is 14 residues long.